This T cell receptor (beta chain) was recorded in a study of CD8 T cells in ankylosing spondylitis. TCRdb called the 5' RACE reads again in MiXCR, with one record for every CDR3 protein. The data show about 24,000 distinct CDR3 sequences, under 15% seen once. This clonotype appeared a few times. The receptor's source is a male donor with ankylosing spondylitis or in good health (not recorded which). Sequencing was carried out using blood.

As DNA, the CDR3 is TGTGCCAGCAGCGTGGTCGGGACCTACAATGAGCAGTTCTTC. Protein product: CASSVVGTYNEQFF. J is TRBJ2-1 and V is TRBV9; TRBD2 is a possible D gene (5 bases). V was cut by 2 bases and J by 2 bases, with 8 bases left in between. Germline values: CDR1 SGDLS, CDR2 YYNGEE. The CDR3 loop spans 14 amino acids.